Below, 25 T cell receptor beta chains from the same sample are listed, as sequenced in a study of OX40 agonist ivuxolimab in advanced cancers. TCRdb's table, derived via immunoSEQ multiplex PCR, lists solely in-frame clones and lacks some. This sample has over 90,000 clones, with roughly 90% found just once. Material: CD4+ or CD8+ T cells sorted from blood, obtained in a trial of the OX40 agonist ivuxolimab. The receptor set was obtained from an adult with an advanced solid tumor such as melanoma, head and neck, liver or kidney cancer.

The chain links TRBV5-1 to TRBJ2-1; a weak D match, TRBD2 (5 bases). The CDR3 totals 16 residues. Trimming cost V 4 bases and J 1 base, with 15 bases left between them. Germline CDR1 reads SGHRS; CDR2 reads YFSETQ. The CDR3: CASSSPSGGSYNEQFF. The CDR3 nucleotides are TGCGCCAGCAGCAGCCCAAGCGGCGGTTCCTACAATGAGCAGTTCTTC. The variable domain in full, completed from reference TRBV5-1 and TRBJ2-1, reads KAGVTQTPRYLIKTRGQQVTLSCSPISGHRSVSWYQQTPGQGLQFLFEYFSETQRNKGNFPGRFSGRQFSNSRSEMNVSTLELGDSALYLCASSSPSGGSYNEQFFGPGTRLTVL.

V and J are TRBV9 and TRBJ2-7, with TRBD1 matching over 9 bases. V trimming: 3 bases; J trimming: 1 base; junction bases outside the gene matches: 5. The germline V gene has CDR1 SGDLS and CDR2 YYNGEE. This CDR3 comprises 15 residues. The CDR3 coding sequence is TGTGCCAGCAGCGCGGGGACAGGGCCTTCCTACGAGCAGTACTTC. It specifies CASSAGTGPSYEQYF.

The chain links TRBV6-6 to TRBJ2-2; 8 positions match TRBD1. This CDR3 spans 15 amino acids. V gave up 6 bases and J gave up 1 base; unmatched junction bases: 4. The germline gives CDR1 MNHNY, CDR2 SVGAGI (reference sequence). The CDR3 nucleotides are TGTGCCAGCAGCCCCGGGACAGGGAACACCGGGGAGCTGTTTTTT. Its protein is CASSPGTGNTGELFF.

This chain uses TRBV5-1 with TRBJ1-1; the D is unclear. Germline V lookup: CDR1 SGHRS, CDR2 YFSETQ. CDR3 size: 14 residues. Deletions cut 1 base from V and 1 base from J, with 8 bases between. This CDR3 is CASSLRSGNTEAFF. CDR3 DNA: TGCGCCAGCAGCTTGAGGTCGGGGAACACTGAAGCTTTCTTT.

The chain carries TRBV5-1 and TRBJ2-5; a weak D match, TRBD2 (6 bases). Deletions cut 0 bases from V and 7 bases from J, with 7 bases between. Germline V CDR1 and CDR2: SGHRS, YFSETQ. The CDR3 contains 12 residues. This CDR3 is CASSLGEVTQYF. CDR3 in DNA: TGCGCCAGCAGCTTGGGGGAGGTGACCCAGTACTTC.

The chain carries TRBV28 and TRBJ2-3; TRBD2 matches at 11 bases. The germline gives CDR1 MDHEN, CDR2 SYDVKM. V shed 6 bases, J shed 4 bases, and the junction held 6 bases outside the gene matches. The length of the CDR3 is 15 residues. The CDR3 region is CASSPTSGRSDTQYF. CDR3 DNA: TGTGCCAGCAGCCCAACTAGCGGGAGATCAGATACGCAGTATTTT. Supplemented by reference TRBV28 and TRBJ2-3, the full variable domain reads DVKVTQSSRYLVKRTGEKVFLECVQDMDHENMFWYRQDPGLGLRLIYFSYDVKMKEKGDIPEGYSVSREKKERFSLILESASTNQTSMYLCASSPTSGRSDTQYFGPGTRLTVL.

Only one count was recorded for this clone. The rearrangement uses TRBV27 and TRBJ1-1; 7 nucleotides agree with TRBD1. Germline assignment: CDR1 MNHEY and CDR2 SMNVEV (reference sequence). The CDR3 has 15 residues. V was pared by 5 bases and J by 6 bases, with 12 bases of the junction left unmatched. For the CDR3, the DNA is TGTGCCAGCAGTCCCTGGACAGGACTCACGGCTGAAGCTTTCTTT. Translation gives CASSPWTGLTAEAFF.

CDR3 nucleotide sequence: TGTGCCAGCAAAGGGTTTAACGAGCAGTACTTC. Translation gives CASKGFNEQYF. The V call is TRBV28, the J call TRBJ2-7; no definite D call. V lost 7 bases and J lost 5, with 9 bases in between. The CDR3 spans 11 residues. The germline V gene encodes CDR1 MDHEN and CDR2 SYDVKM.

V gene TRBV19 combines with J gene TRBJ2-5, with TRBD2 matching 8 bases. V shed 10 bases, J shed 4 bases, and the junction held 8 bases outside the gene matches. This CDR3 has 13 amino acids. Germline CDR1 reads LNHDA; CDR2 reads SQIVND (reference sequence). The CDR3, as DNA: TGTGCCACAAATCGGGGGGGCCGAGAGACCCAGTACTTC. It is translated as CATNRGGRETQYF.

V and J are TRBV15 and TRBJ2-1; possibly TRBD2 for D (5 bases). CDR3 length: 15 residues. V was shortened by 4 bases and J by 0 bases, with 10 bases between the two germline ends. Germline CDR1 is LNHNV and CDR2 is YYDKDF (reference sequence). DNA of the CDR3: TGTGCCACCAGCATAACTAGTTTCTCCTACAATGAGCAGTTCTTC. This encodes CATSITSFSYNEQFF.

This chain connects TRBV30 to TRBJ2-3; D is possibly TRBD1 or TRBD2 (6 bases each). The germline V gene has CDR1 GTSNPN and CDR2 SVGIG (reference sequence). The CDR3 is 14 residues long. The V gene lost 1 base and the J gene lost 1 base, with 9 bases spanning the gap. This CDR3 is CAWSAGARTDTQYF. DNA for the CDR3: TGTGCCTGGAGTGCGGGGGCTCGCACAGATACGCAGTATTTT. The complete variable domain, with remaining parts taken from reference TRBV30 and TRBJ2-3, reads SQTIHQWPATLVQPVGSPLSLECTVEGTSNPNLYWYRQAAGRGLQLLFYSVGIGQISSEVPQNLSASRPQDRQFILSSKKLLLSDSGFYLCAWSAGARTDTQYFGPGTRLTVL.

The chain carries TRBV30 and TRBJ1-2, with TRBD1 as a possible D gene (6 bases). V lost 7 bases and J lost 5, with 20 bases in between. The CDR3 is 14 amino acids. Germline lookup yields CDR1 GTSNPN and CDR2 SVGIG (reference sequence). CDR3 loop: CAYKRDNDRYGYTF. CDR3 DNA: TGTGCCTATAAGAGGGACAACGATCGATATGGCTACACCTTC.

CDR3 loop: CASSLEWGRGHTEAFF. As DNA, the CDR3 is TGCGCCAGCAGCTTGGAGTGGGGCAGGGGCCACACTGAAGCTTTCTTT. The chain couples TRBV5-1 to TRBJ1-1; weak D call: TRBD1 (6 bases). The CDR3 spans 16 residues. Germline V gene data show CDR1 as SGHRS and CDR2 as YFSETQ. Trimming stripped 0 bases from V and 3 bases from J, with 15 bases between.

This chain joins TRBV5-1 and TRBJ2-5; the match to TRBD2 covers 7 bases. The CDR3 length is 16 residues. After removal of 1 base from V and 5 bases from J, the junction contained 11 bases not matched to a gene. The germline V gene has CDR1 SGHRS and CDR2 YFSETQ. The CDR3 reads CASSLSPFSGYETQYF. Here the CDR3 DNA reads TGCGCCAGCAGCTTGTCCCCTTTTAGCGGGTATGAGACCCAGTACTTC.

This clone was counted once. CDR3 region: CASSPTPGGSYEQYF. The CDR3 DNA follows: TGCGCCAGCAGCCCCACTCCGGGAGGCTCCTACGAGCAGTACTTC. This sequence joins TRBV5-1 and TRBJ2-7, with TRBD2 matching over 7 bases. Looked up from germline, CDR1 is SGHRS and CDR2 is YFSETQ. V lost 4 bases, J lost 0 bases, and 7 bases stayed unmatched. There are 15 residues in the CDR3.

A few counts support this clone. The genes are TRBV19 and TRBJ1-2; D gene unclear. V lost 6 bases and J 5 bases, leaving 13 bases between the germline ends. Germline assignment: CDR1 LNHDA and CDR2 SQIVND (reference sequence). The length of the CDR3 is 13 residues. CDR3 in amino acids: CASRPGPLYGYTF. The CDR3 nucleotides are TGTGCCAGTAGACCAGGACCGCTGTATGGCTACACCTTC. Drawing the rest from reference TRBV19 and TRBJ1-2, the complete variable domain is DGGITQSPKYLFRKEGQNVTLSCEQNLNHDAMYWYRQDPGQGLRLIYYSQIVNDFQKGDIAEGYSVSREKKESFPLTVTSAQKNPTAFYLCASRPGPLYGYTFGSGTRLTVV.

The chain combines TRBV27 with TRBJ1-1, with D tentatively TRBD1 (6 bases). Trimming shortened V by 7 bases and J by 5 bases, and 17 bases separated the two germline ends. The CDR3 covers 14 residues. The V gene's germline CDR1 is MNHEY and CDR2 SMNVEV (reference sequence). Here the CDR3 reads CASTPRQGRTEAFF. CDR3 coding DNA: TGTGCCAGCACCCCCCGCCAGGGGAGGACTGAAGCTTTCTTT.

This chain links TRBV18 with TRBJ1-1, with D possibly being TRBD1 (5 bases). This CDR3 comprises 15 residues. V was clipped by 0 bases and J by 4 bases, with 12 bases between them. The V gene's germline CDR1 is KGHSH and CDR2 LQKENI. In DNA form, the CDR3 reads TGTGCCAGCTCACCACCGGGGCCTGATGGCACTGAAGCTTTCTTT. Protein product: CASSPPGPDGTEAFF.

The chain carries TRBV29-1 and TRBJ2-1; D might be TRBD2 (6 bases). The CDR3 runs 15 residues. The ends were cut back, 1 base at V and 4 bases at J, with 14 bases in the middle. CDR1 and CDR2 (germline): SQVTM, ANQGSEA. CDR3 coding DNA: TGCAGCGTTGAAGGACCCGTGGGGGGTTACAATGAGCAGTTCTTC. Its protein is CSVEGPVGGYNEQFF.

The gene calls are TRBV10-1 and TRBJ2-7; 10 bases map to TRBD1. This CDR3 is 13 amino acids long. The germline CDR1 and CDR2 sequences are WNHNN and SYGVQD (reference sequence). Trimming took 6 bases from V and 4 from J; bases not matched to a gene: 3. CDR3 region: CASSRDRGYEQYF. Written as DNA, the CDR3 is TGCGCCAGCAGCCGGGACAGGGGATACGAGCAGTACTTC.

DNA for the CDR3: TGCGCCAGCAGCCCAGGACTAGCGGGAGTTTACCACAATGAGCAGTTCTTC. It translates to CASSPGLAGVYHNEQFF. V usage is TRBV5-1 and J usage is TRBJ2-1; 13 positions match TRBD2. The CDR3 has 17 amino acids. V trimming: 4 bases; J trimming: 5 bases; junction bases outside the gene matches: 9. The germline gives CDR1 SGHRS, CDR2 YFSETQ.

This sequence joins TRBV10-3 and TRBJ1-2, with 7 nucleotides matching TRBD1. The CDR3 has 15 residues. Germline V gives CDR1 ENHRY, CDR2 SYGVKD. With 3 bases clipped from V and 6 bases from J, the junction kept 10 bases outside the gene matches. In DNA form, the CDR3 reads TGTGCCATCAGTGACCGACAGGGTGGGAGCGATGGCTACACCTTC. Protein: CAISDRQGGSDGYTF.

This clone showed up just once. This CDR3 is CASGTIPGNTIYF. The CDR3 nucleotides are TGTGCCAGCGGTACTATTCCTGGAAACACCATATATTTT. This rearrangement joins TRBV11-2 to TRBJ1-3, with D hard to call. The CDR3 consists of 13 residues. The germline V gene has CDR1 SGHAT and CDR2 FQNNGV. V shed 8 bases and J shed 2 bases, with 10 bases lying between them.

The chain is built from TRBV11-2 and TRBJ2-3; D gene unclear. V lost 4 bases and J lost 4, with 3 bases in between. The CDR3 totals 11 residues. From germline, CDR1 is SGHAT and CDR2 FQNNGV. CDR3 nucleotides: TGTGCCAGCAGCTCGGCAGATACGCAGTATTTT. Amino acid sequence: CASSSADTQYF.

The J gene is TRBJ2-1, the V gene TRBV6-5; 9 bases agree with TRBD1. Losses at the gene ends were 2 bases for V and 3 bases for J; bases not matched to a gene: 2. Germline V gene lookup returns CDR1 MNHEY and CDR2 SVGAGI. This CDR3 region has 15 residues. CDR3 in amino acids: CASSYGTGIYNEQFF. The CDR3 nucleotides read TGTGCCAGCAGTTACGGGACAGGGATCTACAATGAGCAGTTCTTC.